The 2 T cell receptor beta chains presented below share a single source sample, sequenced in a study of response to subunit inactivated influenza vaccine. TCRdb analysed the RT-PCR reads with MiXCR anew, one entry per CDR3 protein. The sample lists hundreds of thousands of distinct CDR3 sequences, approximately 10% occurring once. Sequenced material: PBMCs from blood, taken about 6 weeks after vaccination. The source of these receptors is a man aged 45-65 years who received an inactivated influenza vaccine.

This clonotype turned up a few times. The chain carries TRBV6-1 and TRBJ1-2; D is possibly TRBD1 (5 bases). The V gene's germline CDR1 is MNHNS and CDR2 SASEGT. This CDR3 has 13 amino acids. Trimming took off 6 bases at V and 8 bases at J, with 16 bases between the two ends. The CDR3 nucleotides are TGTGCCAGCAGATTCCGGGGCAGAGAAGGCTACACCTTC. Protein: CASRFRGREGYTF.

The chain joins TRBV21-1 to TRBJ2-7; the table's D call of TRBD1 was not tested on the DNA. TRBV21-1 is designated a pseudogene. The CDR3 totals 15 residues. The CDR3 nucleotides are TGTGCCAGCAGCAACGCCGGGACAAAGGCCTACGAGCAGTACTTC. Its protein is CASSNAGTKAYEQYF.